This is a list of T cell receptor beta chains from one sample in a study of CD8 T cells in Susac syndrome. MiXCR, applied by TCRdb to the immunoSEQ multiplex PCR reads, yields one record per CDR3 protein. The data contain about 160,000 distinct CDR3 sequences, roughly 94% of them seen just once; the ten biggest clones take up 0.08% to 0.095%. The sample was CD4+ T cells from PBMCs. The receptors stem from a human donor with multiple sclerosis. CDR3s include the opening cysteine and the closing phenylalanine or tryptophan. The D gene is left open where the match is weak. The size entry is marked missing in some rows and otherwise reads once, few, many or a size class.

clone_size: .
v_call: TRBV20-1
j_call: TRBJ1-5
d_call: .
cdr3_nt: TGCAGTGCCGGCCGCCCCACAGGGAGCAATCAGCCCCAGCATTTT
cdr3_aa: CSAGRPTGSNQPQHF

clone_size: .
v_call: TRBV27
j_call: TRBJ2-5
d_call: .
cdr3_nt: TGTGCCAGCATGCCCTATAGGGAGGAGACCCAGTACTTC
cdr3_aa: CASMPYREETQYF

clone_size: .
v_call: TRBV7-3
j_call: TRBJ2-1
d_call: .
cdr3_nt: TGTGCCAGCAGCTTAGGGCATAACAATGAGCAGTTCTTC
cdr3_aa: CASSLGHNNEQFF

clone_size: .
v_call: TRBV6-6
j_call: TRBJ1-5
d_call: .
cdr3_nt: TGTGCCAGCACCCTCGTAGGCCCGCAGCCCCAGCATTTT
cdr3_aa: CASTLVGPQPQHF

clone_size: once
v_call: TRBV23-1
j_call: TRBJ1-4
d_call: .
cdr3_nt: TGCGCCAGCAGTCAATTCCCAGGGTGGGGGTGGGAAAAACTGTTTTTT
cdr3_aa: CASSQFPGWGWEKLFF

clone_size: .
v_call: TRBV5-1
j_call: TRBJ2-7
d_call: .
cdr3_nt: TGCGCCAGCGCCGTCCGGACCGGGGACGGCGAGCAGTACTTC
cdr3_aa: CASAVRTGDGEQYF

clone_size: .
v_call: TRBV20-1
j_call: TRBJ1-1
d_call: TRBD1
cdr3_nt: TGCAGTGCTAGCGACAGGGGAACTGAAGCTTTCTTT
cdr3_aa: CSASDRGTEAFF

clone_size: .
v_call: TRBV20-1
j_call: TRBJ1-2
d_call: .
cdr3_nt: TGCAGTGCTAGAGACAGAAACTACACCTTC
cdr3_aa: CSARDRNYTF

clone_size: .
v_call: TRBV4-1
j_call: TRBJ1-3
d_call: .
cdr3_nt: TGCGCCAGCAGCAACCCAGGGAAAGGTTCTGGAAACACCATATATTTT
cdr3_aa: CASSNPGKGSGNTIYF

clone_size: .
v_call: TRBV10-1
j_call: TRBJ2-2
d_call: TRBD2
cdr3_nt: TGCGCCAGCAGTGATGGTCAGCGGGGGAGCGGGGAGCTGTTTTTT
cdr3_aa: CASSDGQRGSGELFF

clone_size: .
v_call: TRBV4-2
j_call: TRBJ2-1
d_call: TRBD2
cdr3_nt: TGTGCCAGCAGCCAAGGCGGGGGGGGCTACTACAATGAGCAGTTCTTC
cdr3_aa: CASSQGGGGYYNEQFF

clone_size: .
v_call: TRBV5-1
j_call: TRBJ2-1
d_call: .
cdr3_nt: TGCGCCAGCAACGAGGGCTGGGGGCAATCCTACAATGAGCAGTTCTTC
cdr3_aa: CASNEGWGQSYNEQFF

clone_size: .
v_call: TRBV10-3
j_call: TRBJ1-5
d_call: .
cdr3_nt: TGTGCCATCAGTGAACAGCATGATCAGCCCCAGCATTTT
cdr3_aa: CAISEQHDQPQHF

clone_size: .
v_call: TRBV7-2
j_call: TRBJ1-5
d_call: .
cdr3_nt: TGTGCCAGCAGCTTAGCTCCCTATCAGCCCCAGCATTTT
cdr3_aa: CASSLAPYQPQHF

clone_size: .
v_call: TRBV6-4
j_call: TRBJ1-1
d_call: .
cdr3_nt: TGTGCCAGCAGTGACTCGGACAGGAACACTGAAGCTTTCTTT
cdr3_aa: CASSDSDRNTEAFF

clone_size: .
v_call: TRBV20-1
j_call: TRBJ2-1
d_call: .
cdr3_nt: TGCAGTGCTATGGGTGGGGGCGACGGGAGTTCCTACAATGAGCAGTTCTTC
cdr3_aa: CSAMGGGDGSSYNEQFF

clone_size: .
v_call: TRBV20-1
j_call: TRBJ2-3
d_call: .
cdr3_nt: TGCAGTGCTCCCCGGGAGCCTAGCACAGATACGCAGTATTTT
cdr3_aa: CSAPREPSTDTQYF

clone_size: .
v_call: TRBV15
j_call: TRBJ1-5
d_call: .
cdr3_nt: TGTGCCACCAGCAGAGTGGGGCAGCCCCAGCATTTT
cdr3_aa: CATSRVGQPQHF

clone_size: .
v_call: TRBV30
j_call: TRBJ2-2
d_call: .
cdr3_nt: TGTGCGTTGGTGAGGGGGGGTAGATTGAGTCGGAACACCGGGGAGCTGTTTTTT
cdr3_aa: CALVRGGRLSRNTGELFF

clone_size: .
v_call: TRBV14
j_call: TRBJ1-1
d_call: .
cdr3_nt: TGTGCCAGCAGCCAAGACTGGACAACTTCTGTTGGGGCTTTCTTT
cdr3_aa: CASSQDWTTSVGAFF

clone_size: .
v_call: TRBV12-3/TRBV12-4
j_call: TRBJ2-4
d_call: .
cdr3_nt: TGTGCCAGCAGTTCCCTTAGCATTCAGTACTTC
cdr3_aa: CASSSLSIQYF